This T cell receptor (beta chain) was captured in a study of blood T cell repertoires in COVID-19. Overall study context: The samples span acute and convalescent COVID-19 from the United States, Italy and Spain. T cells, B-cell-depleted T cells, or PBMCs supplied cDNA or gDNA.

Authors' methods: Estimation of nucleated cell counts relied on the amplification of reference gene primers. Produced via immunoSEQ multiplex PCR; TCRdb's table is partial and in-frame only. That table gives V, J and clone size, and the DNA gave D and trimming. The sample has around 140,000 clones, 60% to 85% seen once. The CDR3 length is 15 residues. V lost 3 bases and J lost 3; bases outside the gene matches: 8. CDR1 is LNHNV, CDR2 YYDKDF, per germline (reference sequence). The sample comprised peripheral blood. This TCR was recovered from a woman aged 60-70 years with acute or convalescent COVID-19. The rearrangement links TRBV15 to TRBJ2-7; 7 bases fit TRBD1. CDR3 loop: CATSSRTGIGYEQYF. The CDR3, as DNA: TGTGCCACCAGCAGTAGGACAGGAATCGGCTACGAGCAGTACTTC. Full variable domain (remainder filled in from reference TRBV15 and TRBJ2-7): DAMVIQNPRYQVTQFGKPVTLSCSQTLNHNVMYWYQQKSSQAPKLLFHYYDKDFNNEADTPDNFQSRRPNTSFCFLDIRSPGLGDTAMYLCATSSRTGIGYEQYFGPGTRLTVT.